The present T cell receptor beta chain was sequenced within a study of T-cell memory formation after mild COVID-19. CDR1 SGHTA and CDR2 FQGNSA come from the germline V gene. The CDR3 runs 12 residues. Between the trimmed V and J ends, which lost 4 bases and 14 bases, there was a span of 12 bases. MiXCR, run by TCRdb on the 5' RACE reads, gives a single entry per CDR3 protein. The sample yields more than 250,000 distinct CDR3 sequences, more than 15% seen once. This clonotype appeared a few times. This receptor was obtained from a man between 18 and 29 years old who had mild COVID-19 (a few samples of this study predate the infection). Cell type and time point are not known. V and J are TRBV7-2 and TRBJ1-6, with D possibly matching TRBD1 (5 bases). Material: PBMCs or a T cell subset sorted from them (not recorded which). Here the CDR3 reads CASSSQGITLHF. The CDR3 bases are TGTGCCAGCAGCTCGCAGGGTATTACCCTCCACTTT.